The clone carrying this TCR beta chain was seen a handful of times. V lost 5 bases and J lost 5; bases outside the gene matches: 5. CDR1 is SEHNR, CDR2 FQNEAQ, per germline (reference sequence). The length of the CDR3 is 15 residues. By 5'RACE template switching, TCR cDNA was produced, with a universal primer site and UMIs added in the process. TCRdb itself ran the 5' RACE reads through MiXCR, one entry per CDR3 protein. The data show a few hundred thousand distinct CDR3 sequences, with roughly 13% seen just once and about 0.54% held by the top ten. The sample belongs to a study of T cells after yellow fever vaccination.

The TCR comes from a man younger than 40 who received the YFV17D yellow fever vaccine. The starting material was CD4+ T cells sorted from PBMCs, obtained 45 days after the yellow fever booster vaccination. The chain links TRBV7-9 to TRBJ2-1; 11 bases fit TRBD2. The CDR3 DNA sequence: TGTGCCAGCAGCGAACTAGCGGGGGTAGACAATGAGCAGTTCTTC. Its translation: CASSELAGVDNEQFF.